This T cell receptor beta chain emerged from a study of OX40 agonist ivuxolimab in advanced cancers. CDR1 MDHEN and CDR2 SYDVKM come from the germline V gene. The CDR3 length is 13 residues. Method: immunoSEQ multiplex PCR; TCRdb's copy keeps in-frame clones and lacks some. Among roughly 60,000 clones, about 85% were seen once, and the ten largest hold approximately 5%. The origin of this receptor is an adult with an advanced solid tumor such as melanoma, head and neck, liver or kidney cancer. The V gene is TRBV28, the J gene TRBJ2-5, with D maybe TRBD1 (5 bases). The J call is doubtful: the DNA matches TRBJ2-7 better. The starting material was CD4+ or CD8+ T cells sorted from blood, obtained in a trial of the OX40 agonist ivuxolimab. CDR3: CASSLQGPYEQYF. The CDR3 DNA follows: TGTGCCAGCAGTTTACAGGGCCCCTACGAGCAGTACTTC.